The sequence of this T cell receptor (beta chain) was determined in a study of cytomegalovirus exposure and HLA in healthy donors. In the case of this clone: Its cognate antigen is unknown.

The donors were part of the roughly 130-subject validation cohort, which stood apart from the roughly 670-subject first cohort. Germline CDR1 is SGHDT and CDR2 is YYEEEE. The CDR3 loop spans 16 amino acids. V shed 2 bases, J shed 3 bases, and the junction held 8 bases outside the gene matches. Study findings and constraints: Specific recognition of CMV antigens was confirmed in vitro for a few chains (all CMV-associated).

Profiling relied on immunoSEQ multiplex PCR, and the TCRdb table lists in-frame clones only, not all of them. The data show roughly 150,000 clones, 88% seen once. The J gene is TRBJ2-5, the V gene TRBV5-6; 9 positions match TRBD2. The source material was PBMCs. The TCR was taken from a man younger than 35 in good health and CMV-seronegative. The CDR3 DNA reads TGTGCCAGCAGCTTTGTAGCGGGAGCCGGGGAAGAGACCCAGTACTTC. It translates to CASSFVAGAGEETQYF.